The 21 T cell receptor beta chains below come from one sample, sequenced in a study of T cells in Graves' hyperthyroidism and ophthalmopathy. Using RNA transcripts as the source, TCR beta CDR3 regions were amplified. The TCR CDR3 was amplified in a first-round RT-PCR using the HTBI primer set. Each CDR3 protein is one row after TCRdb ran MiXCR on the multiplex PCR reads. The data contain fewer than 700,000 distinct CDR3 sequences, over 15% of them seen just once; the ten biggest clones take up approximately 15%. Sequencing used blood. The receptor source for this set is a woman younger than 35 with Graves' ophthalmopathy.

V usage is TRBV14 and J usage is TRBJ1-3; 8 bases match TRBD1. The CDR3 is made up of 13 amino acids. After removal of 3 bases from V and 7 bases from J, the junction contained 2 bases not matched to a gene. Germline V gene data show CDR1 as SGHDN and CDR2 as FVKESK. CDR3 bases: TGTGCCAGCAGCCACAGGGGGCGGAACACCATATATTTT. This gives the protein CASSHRGRNTIYF.

This clonotype came up many times. The rearrangement joins TRBV3-1 to TRBJ2-5; a weak D match, TRBD2 (5 bases). CDR1 LGHDT and CDR2 YNNKEL come from the germline V gene (reference sequence). This CDR3 region has 16 residues. The V end lost 0 bases, the J end lost 2 bases, and 13 bases lay between the germline ends. The CDR3 protein is CASSQEGGGRQETQYF. In nucleotides, the CDR3 is TGTGCCAGCAGCCAAGAAGGTGGCGGGCGACAAGAGACCCAGTACTTC.

This clonotype was detected ten times or more. The chain joins TRBV6-4 to TRBJ2-2; no definite D call. This CDR3 contains 13 residues. Germline V gene sequence: CDR1 MRHNA, CDR2 SNTAGT. The ends were cut back, 4 bases at V and 1 base at J, with 4 bases in the middle. CDR3 coding DNA: TGTGCCAGCAGTGCAGGGAACACCGGGGAGCTGTTTTTT. Amino acids: CASSAGNTGELFF.

As regards this clonotype: This may arise from a read error, as a much more abundant clone is one base away. V gene TRBV20-1 combines with J gene TRBJ2-3, with 14 bases identical to TRBD2. J gave up 11 bases and V 5 bases, and 6 bases lay outside the gene matches. The CDR3 totals 13 residues. The germline V gene has CDR1 DFQATT and CDR2 SNEGSKA (reference sequence). The DNA for the CDR3 is TGCAGTGCTGGACTAGCGGGAGGATCTAAGCAGTATTTT. This gives the protein CSAGLAGGSKQYF.

This clonotype was counted ten times or more. This chain links TRBV27 with TRBJ1-2, with 9 bases fitting TRBD1. This CDR3 has 17 residues. CDR1 is MNHEY, CDR2 SMNVEV, per germline (reference sequence). J gave up 4 bases and V 2 bases, and 11 bases lay outside the gene matches. The CDR3 DNA reads as TGTGCCAGCAGTTTACTCCCCCCGGGACAGGGCATCTATGGCTACACCTTC. As protein: CASSLLPPGQGIYGYTF.

Worth noting for this clonotype: With only one base between it and a far larger clone, this is likely a read error. The conserved final phenylalanine or tryptophan is absent from the CDR3, which likely points to a read error. CDR3 sequence reads: CASSWDRSYEQYS. CDR3 in DNA: TGTGCCAGCAGTTGGGACAGGTCCTACGAGCAGTACTCC. This chain uses TRBV28 with TRBJ2-7, with TRBD1 matching over 8 bases. V was clipped by 4 bases and J by 1 base; unmatched bases: 0. The CDR3 covers 13 residues. Germline CDR1 reads MDHEN; CDR2 reads SYDVKM.

The V call is TRBV25-1, the J call TRBJ1-3; D gene uncertain. The germline gives CDR1 MGHDK, CDR2 SYGVNS. The CDR3 contains 17 residues. Trimming took 1 base from V and 0 from J, leaving 13 bases between them. CDR3 nucleotides: TGTGCCAGCAGTGAATTTCAAGAACTAAGCTCTGGAAACACCATATATTTT. This translates into CASSEFQELSSGNTIYF.

The CDR3 sequence is CASSWAFYGYTF. The CDR3 nucleotides are TGTGCCAGCAGCTGGGCATTCTATGGCTACACCTTC. V usage is TRBV7-9 and J usage is TRBJ1-2; D not certain. V gave up 4 bases and J gave up 4 bases, with 7 bases separating them. Germline CDR1 reads SEHNR; CDR2 reads FQNEAQ (reference sequence). The length of the CDR3 is 12 residues.

This chain uses TRBV7-3 with TRBJ1-1, with a possible D match to TRBD1 (5 bases). V gave up 5 bases and J gave up 5 bases, with 18 bases separating them. Germline V gives CDR1 SGHTA, CDR2 FQGTGA. This CDR3 contains 15 residues. The CDR3 coding sequence is TGTGCCAGCAGCCCCTGGGGGGGTGAAAGGACTGAAGCTTTCTTT. Translation gives CASSPWGGERTEAFF.

This chain uses TRBV25-1 with TRBJ1-1; tentatively, D is TRBD1 (6 bases). This CDR3 comprises 15 residues. Looked up from germline, CDR1 is MGHDK and CDR2 is SYGVNS. Deletions cut 5 bases from V and 4 bases from J, with 17 bases between. The CDR3 DNA sequence: TGTGCCAGCAGTCGTTACGGGGGGGCGGGCACTGAAGCTTTCTTT. Encoded protein: CASSRYGGAGTEAFF. The full variable domain, its missing parts supplied by reference TRBV25-1 and TRBJ1-1, is EADIYQTPRYLVIGTGKKITLECSQTMGHDKMYWYQQDPGMELHLIHYSYGVNSTEKGDLSSESTVSRIRTEHFPLTLESARPSHTSQYLCASSRYGGAGTEAFFGQGTRLTVV.

There are many counts of this clonotype. V usage is TRBV12-3 or TRBV12-4 and J usage is TRBJ1-6, with 7 nucleotides matching TRBD1. This CDR3 comprises 14 residues. The V gene end was trimmed by 6 bases and the J gene end by 7 bases; junction bases not matched to a gene: 6. The CDR3: CASRAGQINSPLHF. The CDR3 DNA reads TGTGCCAGCAGGGCGGGACAGATAAATTCACCCCTCCACTTT.

A remark on this clonotype: This may be a read error: a much more frequent sequence differs by one nucleotide. The gene calls are TRBV10-3 and TRBJ2-3; no firm D call. The CDR3 spans 13 residues. Per the germline V gene, CDR1 is ENHRY and CDR2 is SYGVKD. V lost 8 bases to trimming and J lost 0 bases, with 9 bases between them. As DNA, the CDR3 is TGTGCCATCGGTCCAGACAGCACAGATACGCAGTATTTT. This encodes CAIGPDSTDTQYF.

This clonotype has at least ten counts. V usage is TRBV11-2 and J usage is TRBJ2-3; 10 bases are shared with TRBD2. CDR3 size: 17 residues. V dropped 3 bases and J dropped 3; count of bases not matched to a gene: 9. CDR1 and CDR2 (germline): SGHAT, FQNNGV. The chain's CDR3 is CASSFRLAGVGTDTQYF. The CDR3 bases are TGTGCCAGCAGCTTCCGGCTAGCGGGAGTCGGGACAGATACGCAGTATTTT.

This clonotype has a count of ten or more. The CDR3 DNA reads as TGTGCCATCAGCCCGGGGCGGGACAGCAATGGCTACACCTTC. Translated: CAISPGRDSNGYTF. The V and J genes are TRBV10-3 and TRBJ1-2, with 7 positions matching TRBD1. From germline, CDR1 is ENHRY and CDR2 SYGVKD. Germline trimming cut 6 bases from V and 6 bases from J; bases unmatched to any gene: 10. The CDR3 length is 14 residues.

This clonotype was detected many times. The rearrangement joins TRBV6-2 or TRBV6-3 to TRBJ2-7; 7 bases are a match to TRBD2. Germline lookup yields CDR1 MNHEY and CDR2 SVGEGT. CDR3 length: 14 residues. Germline trimming cut 6 bases from V and 2 bases from J; bases unmatched to any gene: 7. CDR3 in amino acids: CASRRSGGPYEQYF. CDR3 sequence (DNA): TGTGCCAGCAGGAGGTCGGGGGGACCCTACGAGCAGTACTTC.

This rearrangement joins TRBV29-1 to TRBJ2-7, with 7 nucleotides matching TRBD1. V was pared by 3 bases and J by 4 bases, with 9 bases of the junction left unmatched. The CDR3 loop spans 14 amino acids. Looked up from germline, CDR1 is SQVTM and CDR2 is ANQGSEA. CDR3 coding DNA: TGCAGCGTTGAGGACAGGCGAAAAGGATACGAGCAGTACTTC. This encodes CSVEDRRKGYEQYF.

The rearrangement uses TRBV9 and TRBJ1-6; D is ambiguous. V gave up 3 bases and J gave up 2 bases, with 9 bases separating them. The germline gives CDR1 SGDLS, CDR2 YYNGEE. The CDR3 loop spans 15 amino acids. The CDR3, as DNA: TGTGCCAGCAGCGCTACCGGGACCTATAATTCACCCCTCCACTTT. Protein: CASSATGTYNSPLHF.

This clonotype was seen many times. The chain couples TRBV6-2 or TRBV6-3 to TRBJ2-3, with 7 bases lining up with TRBD2. V trimming: 5 bases; J trimming: 6 bases; junction bases outside the gene matches: 11. Per the germline V gene, CDR1 is MNHEY and CDR2 is SVGEGT. The CDR3 has 15 residues. CDR3 nucleotide sequence: TGTGCCAGCAGTAACCGGGACTACCTCTTTGATACGCAGTATTTT. Encoded protein: CASSNRDYLFDTQYF.

This clonotype came up a few times. The CDR3 nucleotides read TGTGCCAGCAGTCCCGCCCCACCGAGCGGGAGGAACACCGGGGAGCTGTTTTTT. It encodes CASSPAPPSGRNTGELFF. The chain combines TRBV28 with TRBJ2-2; 8 bases are shared with TRBD2. This CDR3 spans 18 amino acids. Germline CDR1 is MDHEN and CDR2 is SYDVKM. V dropped 5 bases and J dropped 1; count of bases not matched to a gene: 12.

This clonotype was detected ten times or more. The gene calls are TRBV27 and TRBJ2-1, with 7 bases that match TRBD1. V was clipped by 8 bases and J by 0 bases; unmatched bases: 19. The CDR3 is made up of 19 amino acids. The germline V gene has CDR1 MNHEY and CDR2 SMNVEV (reference sequence). Here the CDR3 DNA reads TGTGCCAGCCTAACAGTTGGGGACAGTGCAGCGGACTCCTACAATGAGCAGTTCTTC. This gives the protein CASLTVGDSAADSYNEQFF.

The chain recombines TRBV7-9 with TRBJ1-1; possible D gene TRBD1, 5 bases. CDR1 SEHNR and CDR2 FQNEAQ come from the germline V gene (reference sequence). This CDR3 is built from 15 residues. V was cut by 5 bases and J by 2 bases, with 15 bases left in between. CDR3 residues: CASSAPGTDNTEAFF. CDR3 DNA: TGTGCCAGCAGCGCGCCTGGGACCGACAACACTGAAGCTTTCTTT.